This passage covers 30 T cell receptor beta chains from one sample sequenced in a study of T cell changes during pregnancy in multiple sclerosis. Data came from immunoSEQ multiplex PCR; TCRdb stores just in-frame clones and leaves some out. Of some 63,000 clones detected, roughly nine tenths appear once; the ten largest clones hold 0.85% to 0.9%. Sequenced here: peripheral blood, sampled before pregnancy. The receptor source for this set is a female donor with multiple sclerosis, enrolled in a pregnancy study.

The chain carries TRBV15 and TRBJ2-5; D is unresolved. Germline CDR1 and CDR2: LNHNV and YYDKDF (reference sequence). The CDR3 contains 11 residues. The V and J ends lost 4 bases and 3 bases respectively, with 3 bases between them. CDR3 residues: CATSTEETQYF. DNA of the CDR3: TGTGCCACCAGCACCGAAGAGACCCAGTACTTC.

CDR3 amino acids: CASSLVGQVATEAFF. CDR3 bases: TGTGCCAGCAGCTTGGTGGGACAGGTCGCTACTGAAGCTTTCTTT. This chain uses TRBV5-8 with TRBJ1-1, with TRBD1 matching 8 bases. Trimming took 0 bases from V and 5 from J; bases not matched to a gene: 6. The CDR3 has 15 amino acids. Germline V gene sequence: CDR1 SGHTS, CDR2 YDEGEE.

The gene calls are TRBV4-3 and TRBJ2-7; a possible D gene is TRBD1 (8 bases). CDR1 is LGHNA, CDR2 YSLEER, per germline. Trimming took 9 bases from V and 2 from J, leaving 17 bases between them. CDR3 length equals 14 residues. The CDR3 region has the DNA TGCGCCAGTGCAGCGGGACAGGCAACCTACGAGCAGTACTTC. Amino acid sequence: CASAAGQATYEQYF.

DNA for the CDR3: TGTGCCAGCAGCACACACGTCGGGGAGCTGTTTTTT. It encodes CASSTHVGELFF. This chain joins TRBV5-4 and TRBJ2-2; the D is unclear. From germline, CDR1 is SGHNT and CDR2 YYREEE (reference sequence). CDR3 size: 12 residues. Trimming cost V 4 bases and J 7 bases, with 8 bases left between them.

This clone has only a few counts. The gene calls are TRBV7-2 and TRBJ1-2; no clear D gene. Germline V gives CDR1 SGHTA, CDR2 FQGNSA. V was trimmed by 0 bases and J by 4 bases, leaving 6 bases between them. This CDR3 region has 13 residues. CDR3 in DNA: TGTGCCAGCAGCTTAGCCCGGGGCTATGGCTACACCTTC. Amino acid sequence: CASSLARGYGYTF.

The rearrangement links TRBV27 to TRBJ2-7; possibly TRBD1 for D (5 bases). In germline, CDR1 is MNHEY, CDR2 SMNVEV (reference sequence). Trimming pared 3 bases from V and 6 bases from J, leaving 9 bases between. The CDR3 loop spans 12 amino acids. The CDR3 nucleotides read TGTGCCAGCAGTTTTAGGGGCGGCGAGCAGTACTTC. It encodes CASSFRGGEQYF.

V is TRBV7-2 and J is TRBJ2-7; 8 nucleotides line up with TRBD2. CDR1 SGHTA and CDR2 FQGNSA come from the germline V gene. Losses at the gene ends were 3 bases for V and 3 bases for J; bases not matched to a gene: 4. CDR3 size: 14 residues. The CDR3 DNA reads TGTGCCAGCAGCTTGACGGGGGGGCTCTACGAGCAGTACTTC. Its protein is CASSLTGGLYEQYF.

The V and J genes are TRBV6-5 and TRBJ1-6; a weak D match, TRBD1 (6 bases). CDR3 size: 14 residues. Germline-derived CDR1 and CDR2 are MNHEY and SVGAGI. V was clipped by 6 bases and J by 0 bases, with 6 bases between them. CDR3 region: CASRDSSYNSPLHF. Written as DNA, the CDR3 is TGTGCCAGCAGGGACAGCTCCTATAATTCACCCCTCCACTTT.

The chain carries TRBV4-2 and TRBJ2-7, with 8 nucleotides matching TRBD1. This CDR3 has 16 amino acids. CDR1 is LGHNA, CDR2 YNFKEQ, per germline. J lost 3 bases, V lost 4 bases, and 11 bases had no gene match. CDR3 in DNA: TGTGCCAGCAGCCTCGGTTCTAGGGACAGGCTCTACGAGCAGTACTTC. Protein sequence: CASSLGSRDRLYEQYF.

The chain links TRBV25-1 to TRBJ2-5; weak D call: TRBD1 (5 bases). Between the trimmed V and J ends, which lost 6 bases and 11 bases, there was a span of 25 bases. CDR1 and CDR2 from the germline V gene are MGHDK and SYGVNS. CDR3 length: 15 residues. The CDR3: CASSVRTPGILEQYF. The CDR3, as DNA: TGTGCCAGCAGCGTAAGGACACCTGGGATTTTAGAGCAGTACTTC.

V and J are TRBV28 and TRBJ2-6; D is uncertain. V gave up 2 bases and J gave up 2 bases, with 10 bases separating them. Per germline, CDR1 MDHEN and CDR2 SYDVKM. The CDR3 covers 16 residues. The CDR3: CASSLNRDTGANVLTF. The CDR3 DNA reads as TGTGCCAGCAGTTTAAATAGAGATACTGGGGCCAACGTCCTGACTTTC.

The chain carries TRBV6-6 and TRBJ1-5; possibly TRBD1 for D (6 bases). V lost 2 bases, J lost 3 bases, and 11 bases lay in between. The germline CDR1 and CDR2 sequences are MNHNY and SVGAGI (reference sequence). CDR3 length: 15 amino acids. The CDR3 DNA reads TGTGCCAGCAGTTACGGACAGCCGCTCAATCAGCCCCAGCATTTT. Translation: CASSYGQPLNQPQHF.

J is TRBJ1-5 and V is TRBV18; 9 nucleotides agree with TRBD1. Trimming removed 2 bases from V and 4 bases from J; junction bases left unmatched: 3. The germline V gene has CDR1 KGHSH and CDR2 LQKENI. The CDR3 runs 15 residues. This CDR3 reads CASSPSGQGNQPQHF. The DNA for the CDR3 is TGTGCCAGCTCACCAAGTGGACAGGGGAATCAGCCCCAGCATTTT.

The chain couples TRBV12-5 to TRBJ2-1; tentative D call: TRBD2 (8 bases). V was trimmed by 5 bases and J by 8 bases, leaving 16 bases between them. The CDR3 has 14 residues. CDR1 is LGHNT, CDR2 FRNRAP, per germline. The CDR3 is CASGAGGQGDEQFF. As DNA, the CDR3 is TGTGCTAGTGGTGCGGGGGGTCAGGGGGATGAGCAGTTCTTC.

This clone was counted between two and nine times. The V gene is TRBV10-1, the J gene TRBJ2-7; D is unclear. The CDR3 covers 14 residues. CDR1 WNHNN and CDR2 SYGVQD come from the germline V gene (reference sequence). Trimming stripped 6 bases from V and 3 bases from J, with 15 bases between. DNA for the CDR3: TGCGCCAGCAGAAGCCTGCAATTGTTCTACGAGCAGTACTTC. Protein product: CASRSLQLFYEQYF.

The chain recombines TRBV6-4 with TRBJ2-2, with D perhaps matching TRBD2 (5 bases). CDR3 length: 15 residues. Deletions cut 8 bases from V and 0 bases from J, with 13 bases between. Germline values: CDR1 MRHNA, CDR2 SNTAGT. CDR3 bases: TGTGCCAGCTCTATTAGCGAGACGAACACCGGGGAGCTGTTTTTT. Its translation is CASSISETNTGELFF.

The CDR3 is CASITGKGLNTEAFF. The CDR3 nucleotides are TGTGCCAGTATTACAGGGAAAGGCCTGAACACTGAAGCTTTCTTT. The rearrangement joins TRBV19 to TRBJ1-1; D is possibly TRBD1 (6 bases). The CDR3 is made up of 15 amino acids. The germline CDR1 and CDR2 sequences are LNHDA and SQIVND (reference sequence). Trimming took 7 bases from V and 0 from J, leaving 15 bases between them.

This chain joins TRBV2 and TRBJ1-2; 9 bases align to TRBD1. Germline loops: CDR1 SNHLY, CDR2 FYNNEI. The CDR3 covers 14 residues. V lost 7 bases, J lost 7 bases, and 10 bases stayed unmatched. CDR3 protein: CASTGGQGAFGYTF. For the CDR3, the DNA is TGTGCCAGCACTGGGGGACAGGGTGCCTTTGGCTACACCTTC.

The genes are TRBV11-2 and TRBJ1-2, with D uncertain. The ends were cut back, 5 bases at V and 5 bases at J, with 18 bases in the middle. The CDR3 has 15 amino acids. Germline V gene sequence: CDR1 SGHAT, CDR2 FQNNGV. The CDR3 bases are TGTGCCAGCAGCGTGGTGGGCCAGGCTGCTTATGGCTACACCTTC. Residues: CASSVVGQAAYGYTF.

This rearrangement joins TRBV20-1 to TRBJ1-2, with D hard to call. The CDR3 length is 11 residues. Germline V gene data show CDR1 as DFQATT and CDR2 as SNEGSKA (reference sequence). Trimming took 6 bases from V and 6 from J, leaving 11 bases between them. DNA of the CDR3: TGCAGTGCCCCGAAGGCGGATGGCTACACCTTC. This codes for CSAPKADGYTF.

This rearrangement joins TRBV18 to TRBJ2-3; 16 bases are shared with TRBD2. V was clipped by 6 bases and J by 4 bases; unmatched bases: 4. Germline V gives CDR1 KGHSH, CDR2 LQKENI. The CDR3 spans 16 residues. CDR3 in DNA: TGTGCCAGCTCGCCCGGGACTAGCGGGGGGGCAGATACGCAGTATTTT. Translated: CASSPGTSGGADTQYF.

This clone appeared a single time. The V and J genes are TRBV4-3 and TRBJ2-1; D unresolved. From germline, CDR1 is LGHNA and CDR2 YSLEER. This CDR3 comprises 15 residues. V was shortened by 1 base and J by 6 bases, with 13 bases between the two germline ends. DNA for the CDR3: TGCGCCAGCAGCCAAGTCAGAGGTGCACCCAATGAGCAGTTCTTC. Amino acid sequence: CASSQVRGAPNEQFF.

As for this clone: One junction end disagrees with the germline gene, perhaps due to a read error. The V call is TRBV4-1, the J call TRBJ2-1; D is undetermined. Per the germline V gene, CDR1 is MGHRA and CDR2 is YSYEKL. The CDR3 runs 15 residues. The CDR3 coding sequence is TGCGCCAGCAGCCAGACCGGCGGCTCCTTCAATGAGCAGTTCTTC. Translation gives CASSQTGGSFNEQFF.

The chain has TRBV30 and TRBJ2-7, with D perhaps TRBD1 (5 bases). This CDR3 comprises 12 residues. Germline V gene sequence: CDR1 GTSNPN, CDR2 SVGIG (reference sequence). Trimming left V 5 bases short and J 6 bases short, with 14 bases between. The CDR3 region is CAWGAWGSEQYF. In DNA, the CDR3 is TGTGCCTGGGGGGCGTGGGGAAGCGAGCAGTACTTC.

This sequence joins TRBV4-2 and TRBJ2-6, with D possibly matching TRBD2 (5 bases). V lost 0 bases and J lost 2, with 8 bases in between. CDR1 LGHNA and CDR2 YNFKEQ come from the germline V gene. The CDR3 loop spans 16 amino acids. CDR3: CASSQDPGTGANVLTF. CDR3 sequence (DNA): TGTGCCAGCAGCCAAGATCCGGGGACTGGGGCCAACGTCCTGACTTTC.

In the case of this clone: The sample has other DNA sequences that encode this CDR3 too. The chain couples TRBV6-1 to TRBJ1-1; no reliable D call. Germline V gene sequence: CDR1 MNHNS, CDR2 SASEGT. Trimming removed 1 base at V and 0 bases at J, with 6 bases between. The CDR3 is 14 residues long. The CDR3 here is CASSEVPVNTEAFF. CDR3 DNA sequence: TGTGCCAGCAGTGAAGTCCCGGTGAACACTGAAGCTTTCTTT.

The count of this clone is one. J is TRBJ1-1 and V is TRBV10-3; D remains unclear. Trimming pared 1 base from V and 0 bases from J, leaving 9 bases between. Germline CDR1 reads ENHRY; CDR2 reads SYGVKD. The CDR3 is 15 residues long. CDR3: CAISEYTVMNTEAFF. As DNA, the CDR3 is TGTGCCATCAGTGAGTATACAGTTATGAACACTGAAGCTTTCTTT.

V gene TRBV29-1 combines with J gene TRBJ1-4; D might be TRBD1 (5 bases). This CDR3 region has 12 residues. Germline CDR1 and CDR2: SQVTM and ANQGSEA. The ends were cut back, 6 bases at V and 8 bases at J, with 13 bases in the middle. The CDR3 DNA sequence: TGCAGCGTCGGACATGTTGGAGAAAAACTGTTTTTT. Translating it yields CSVGHVGEKLFF.

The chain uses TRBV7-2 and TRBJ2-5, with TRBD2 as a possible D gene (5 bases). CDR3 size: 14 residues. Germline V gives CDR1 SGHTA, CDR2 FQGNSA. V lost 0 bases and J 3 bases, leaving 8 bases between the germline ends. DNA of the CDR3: TGTGCCAGCAGCTTAGCTGGGAGTAAAGAGACCCAGTACTTC. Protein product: CASSLAGSKETQYF.

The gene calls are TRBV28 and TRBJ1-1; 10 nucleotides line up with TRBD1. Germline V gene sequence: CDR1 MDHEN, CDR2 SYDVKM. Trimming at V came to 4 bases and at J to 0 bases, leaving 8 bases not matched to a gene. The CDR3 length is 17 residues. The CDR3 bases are TGTGCCAGCAGTTCGGACAGGGGGGACTGGATGAACACTGAAGCTTTCTTT. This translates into CASSSDRGDWMNTEAFF.